This T cell receptor beta chain was sequenced during a study of blood T cell repertoires in COVID-19. Study information: Acute and convalescent COVID-19 specimens originated in the United States, Italy and Spain. The analysed material was cDNA or gDNA that came from T cells, B-cell-depleted T cells, or PBMCs.

Trimming removed 2 bases from V and 5 bases from J; junction bases left unmatched: 4. CDR1 GTSNPN and CDR2 SVGIG come from the germline V gene (reference sequence). The CDR3 loop spans 14 amino acids. In the original processing: Estimated nucleated cell counts came from reference gene primer amplification. Profiled with immunoSEQ multiplex PCR; TCRdb holds only in-frame clones, not every one. Clonal size and the V and J genes are those of that table, whereas D and trimming came from the DNA. This table has hundreds of thousands of clones, about nine tenths appearing once. Source material: peripheral blood. This clonotype was obtained from a woman in her 30s with active or convalescent COVID-19. The V call is TRBV30, the J call TRBJ2-1; 9 bases match TRBD2. The CDR3 nucleotides read TGTGCCTGGAGTCCGGGACTAGCCAACAATGAGCAGTTCTTC. Translated: CAWSPGLANNEQFF.